The TCR beta chain described here comes from a study of cytomegalovirus exposure and HLA in healthy donors. The primer mix had 60 Vbeta and 13 Jbeta primers. In the study's own analysis: In a later analysis, the count reached some 83 million unique TCR beta chains, with around 11 million shared. Profiled with immunoSEQ multiplex PCR; TCRdb holds only in-frame clones, not every one. The V and J calls and clone size come from that table; D and trimming were worked out from the DNA. This sample has about 110,000 clones; roughly 79% occur once, and the top ten carry under 2.5%. Losses at the gene ends were 4 bases for V and 1 base for J; bases not matched to a gene: 6. Germline assignment: CDR1 SGHTS and CDR2 YDEGEE. CDR3 length: 15 amino acids.

The chain carries TRBV5-8 and TRBJ2-7; 9 bases are a match to TRBD2. The source of this sequence is a woman in her twenties or thirties in good health and CMV-seronegative. The sample comprised PBMCs. Here the CDR3 reads CASSTLSGRSYEQYF. CDR3 nucleotides: TGTGCCAGCAGCACCCTTAGCGGGAGATCCTACGAGCAGTACTTC.